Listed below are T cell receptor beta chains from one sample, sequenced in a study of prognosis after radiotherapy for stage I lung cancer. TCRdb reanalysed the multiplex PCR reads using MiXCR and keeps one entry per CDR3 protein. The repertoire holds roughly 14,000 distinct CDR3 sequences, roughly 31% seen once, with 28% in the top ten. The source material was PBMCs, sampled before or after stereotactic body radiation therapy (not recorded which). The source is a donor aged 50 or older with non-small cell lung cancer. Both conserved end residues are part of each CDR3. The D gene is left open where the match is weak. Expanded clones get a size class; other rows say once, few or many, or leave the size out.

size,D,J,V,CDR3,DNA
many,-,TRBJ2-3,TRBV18,CASSLRDGNTDTQYF,TGTGCCAGCTCACTGCGGGACGGAAACACAGATACGCAGTATTTT
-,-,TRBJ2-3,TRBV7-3,CVSSFTVSGGGWDTQYF,TGTGTCAGCAGCTTCACCGTGTCAGGTGGGGGTTGGGATACGCAGTATTTT
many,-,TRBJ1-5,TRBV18,CASSPIQDQPQHF,TGTGCCAGCTCACCAATCCAAGATCAGCCCCAGCATTTT
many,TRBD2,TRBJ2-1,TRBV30,CALIKAGEVSPYNEQFF,TGTGCCTTGATTAAAGCGGGAGAAGTGTCTCCCTACAATGAGCAGTTCTTC
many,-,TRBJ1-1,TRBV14,CASSQEPGGNTEAFF,TGTGCCAGCAGCCAAGAACCGGGGGGGAACACTGAAGCTTTCTTT
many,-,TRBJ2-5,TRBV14,CASSRLGTDRTQYF,TGTGCCAGCAGCCGCTTAGGGACGGACAGGACCCAGTACTTC
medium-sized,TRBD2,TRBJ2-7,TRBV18,CASSRGGSEQYF,TGTGCCAGCTCACGCGGGGGAAGCGAGCAGTACTTC
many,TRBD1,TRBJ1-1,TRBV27,CASRLGQSGTEAFF,TGTGCCAGCAGACTGGGACAGTCGGGCACTGAAGCTTTCTTT
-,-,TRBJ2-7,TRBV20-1,CSARGPVMGLYEQYF,TGCAGTGCTAGAGGACCGGTCATGGGGCTATACGAGCAATACTTC
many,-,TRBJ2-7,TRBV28,CASNLGVSDSPSYEQYF,TGTGCCAGCAATCTTGGAGTCTCGGACAGCCCCTCCTACGAGCAGTACTTC
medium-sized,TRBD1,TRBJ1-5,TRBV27,CASSPGQGNQPQHF,TGTGCCAGCAGCCCGGGACAGGGCAATCAGCCCCAGCATTTT
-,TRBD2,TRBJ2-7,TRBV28,CASSTPTSGTWEQYF,TGTGCCAGCAGTACCCCTACTAGCGGGACCTGGGAGCAGTACTTC
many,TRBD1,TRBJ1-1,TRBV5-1,CASSWNVTGGHLRGMNTEAFF,TGCGCCAGCAGCTGGAACGTGACAGGGGGGCATCTTAGAGGGATGAACACTGAAGCTTTCTTT
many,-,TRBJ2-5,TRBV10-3,CATKLGEAFETQYF,TGTGCCACCAAGTTAGGGGAGGCCTTTGAGACCCAGTACTTC
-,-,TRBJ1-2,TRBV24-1,CATSDSPTGLRGYTF,TGTGCCACCAGTGATTCGCCTACAGGGCTGCGAGGCTACACCTTC
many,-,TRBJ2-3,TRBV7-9,CASSVSSDTQYF,TGTGCCAGCAGCGTCTCCTCAGATACGCAGTATTTT
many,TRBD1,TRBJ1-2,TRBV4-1,CASSQATGVNGYTF,TGCGCCAGCAGCCAAGCTACAGGGGTAAATGGCTACACCTTC
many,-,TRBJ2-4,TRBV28,CASSLFGSQGSNIQYF,TGTGCCAGCAGTTTATTCGGCAGTCAGGGGTCAAACATTCAGTACTTC
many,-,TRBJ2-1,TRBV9,CASSVGQALRNEQFF,TGTGCCAGCAGCGTAGGGCAAGCTTTACGCAATGAGCAGTTCTTC
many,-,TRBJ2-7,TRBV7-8,CASSFREEQYF,TGTGCCAGCAGCTTCCGGGAGGAGCAGTACTTC
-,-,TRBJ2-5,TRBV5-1,CASSPRGWDTGKTQYF,TGCGCCAGCAGCCCGCGAGGGTGGGACACCGGAAAGACCCAGTACTTC
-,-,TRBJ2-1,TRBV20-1,CSARVRVCRGGSEQFF,TGCAGTGCTAGAGTGCGGGTATGCAGGGGAGGAAGTGAGCAGTTCTTC
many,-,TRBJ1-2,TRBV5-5,CASSLSGWEIYGYTF,TGTGCCAGCAGCTTATCGGGATGGGAGATCTATGGCTACACCTTC
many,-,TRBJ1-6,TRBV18,CASSPSRPTNNSPLHF,TGTGCCAGCTCACCGAGCAGGCCAACCAATAATTCACCCCTCCACTTT
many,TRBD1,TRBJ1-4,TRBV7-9,CASSSTGGVKEKLFF,TGTGCCAGCAGCTCCACAGGGGGCGTTAAGGAAAAACTGTTTTTT
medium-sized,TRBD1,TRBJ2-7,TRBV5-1,CASSSGTGGYEQYF,TGCGCCAGCAGCTCGGGGACAGGGGGCTACGAGCAGTACTTC
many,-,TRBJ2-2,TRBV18,CASYRGGANTGELFF,TGTGCCAGCTACCGGGGCGGCGCGAACACCGGGGAGCTGTTTTTT
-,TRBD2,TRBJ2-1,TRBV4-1,CASSKMGGRAHNEQFF,TGCGCCAGCAGCAAAATGGGCGGGAGGGCCCACAATGAGCAGTTCTTC
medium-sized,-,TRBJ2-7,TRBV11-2,CASSLEGTILYEQYF,TGTGCCAGCAGCTTAGAGGGGACCATCCTCTACGAGCAGTACTTC
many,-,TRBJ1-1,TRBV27,CASSLRGNTEAFF,TGTGCCAGCAGTTTAAGAGGGAACACTGAAGCTTTCTTT
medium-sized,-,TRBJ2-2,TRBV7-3,CASSMSGGELFF,TGTGCCAGCAGCATGAGCGGCGGGGAGCTGTTTTTT
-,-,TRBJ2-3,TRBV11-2,CASSPFGDNTDTKYF,TGTGCCAGCAGCCCATTTGGGGACAACACAGATACGAAGTATTTT
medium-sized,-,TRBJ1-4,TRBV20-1,CSATGMGKKVATNEKLFF,TGCAGTGCCACCGGGATGGGGAAGAAGGTAGCAACTAATGAAAAACTGTTTTTT
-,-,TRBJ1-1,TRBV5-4,CASSLESHTTEVNTEAFF,TGTGCCAGCAGCTTGGAATCCCACACGACAGAGGTGAACACTGAAGCTTTCTTT
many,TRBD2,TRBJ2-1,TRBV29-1,CSVEGSGRPSSYNEQFF,TGCAGCGTTGAAGGTAGCGGGAGGCCGAGCTCCTACAATGAGCAGTTCTTC
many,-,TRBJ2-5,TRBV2,CASSEAPETQYF,TGTGCCAGCAGTGAAGCCCCCGAGACCCAGTACTTC
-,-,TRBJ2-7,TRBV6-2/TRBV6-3,CASSYEAVCTLREQYF,TGTGCCAGCAGTTACGAGGCAGTTTGCACCCTCAGGGAGCAGTACTTC
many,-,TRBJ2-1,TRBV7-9,CASSLAGWAGEGNEQFF,TGTGCCAGCAGCTTAGCGGGTTGGGCAGGGGAGGGCAATGAGCAGTTCTTC
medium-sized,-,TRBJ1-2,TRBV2,CASSDAPEGYGYTF,TGTGCCAGCAGTGACGCGCCAGAAGGCTATGGCTACACCTTC
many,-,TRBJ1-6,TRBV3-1,CASSQDGGRAALHF,TGTGCCAGCAGCCAAGACGGCGGGAGAGCAGCCCTCCACTTT
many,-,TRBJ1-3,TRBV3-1,CASSYRGPGGSGNTIYF,TGTGCCAGCAGCTATCGGGGGCCTGGGGGCTCTGGAAACACCATATATTTT
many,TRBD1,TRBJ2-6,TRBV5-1,CASRKLGTGGYGANVLTF,TGCGCCAGCAGGAAATTGGGGACAGGAGGATATGGGGCCAACGTCCTGACTTTC
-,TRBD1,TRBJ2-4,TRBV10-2,CASSAKGGGSDIQYF,TGCGCCAGCAGTGCGAAAGGGGGCGGCTCGGACATTCAGTACTTC
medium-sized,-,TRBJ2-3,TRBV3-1,CASSQVRAGTQYF,TGTGCCAGCAGCCAAGTTCGGGCGGGTACGCAGTATTTT
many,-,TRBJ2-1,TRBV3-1,CASSQDQEGWGSYNEQFF,TGTGCCAGCAGCCAAGACCAGGAGGGTTGGGGGAGTTACAATGAGCAGTTCTTC
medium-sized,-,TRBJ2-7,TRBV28,CASSNRQVYEQYF,TGTGCCAGCAGTAACCGACAGGTCTACGAGCAGTACTTC
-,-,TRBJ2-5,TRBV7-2,CDSTPTRRADGTKYF,TGTGACAGTACGCCGACTCGCCGGGCTGATGGGACCAAGTACTTC
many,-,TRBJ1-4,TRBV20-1,CSASRTTTNEKLFF,TGCAGTGCTTCCCGGACGACAACTAATGAAAAACTGTTTTTT
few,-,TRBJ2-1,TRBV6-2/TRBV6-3,CASSYSFEAYNYNEQFF,TGTGCCAGCAGTTACTCTTTTGAGGCCTACAACTACAATGAGCAGTTCTTC
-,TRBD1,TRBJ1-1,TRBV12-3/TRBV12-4,CASRPSGQPLGTEAFF,TGTGCCAGCAGGCCGTCGGGACAGCCGCTGGGCACTGAAGCTTTCTTT
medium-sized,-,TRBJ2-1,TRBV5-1,CASSWPLAEPSYNEQFF,TGCGCCAGCAGCTGGCCCTTAGCGGAACCCTCCTACAATGAGCAGTTCTTC
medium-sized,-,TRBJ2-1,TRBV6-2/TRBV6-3,CASSPGAGYEQFF,TGTGCCAGCAGCCCGGGGGCCGGGTATGAGCAGTTCTTC
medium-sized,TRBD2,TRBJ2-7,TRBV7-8,CASSPGTSAYEQYF,TGTGCCAGCAGCCCAGGGACTAGCGCCTACGAGCAGTACTTC
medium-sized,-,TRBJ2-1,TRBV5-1,CASSLASRQSEQFF,TGCGCCAGCAGCTTGGCATCAAGACAGAGTGAGCAGTTCTTC
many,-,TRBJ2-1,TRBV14,CASAGPVDYNEQFF,TGTGCCAGCGCAGGGCCCGTCGACTACAATGAGCAGTTCTTC
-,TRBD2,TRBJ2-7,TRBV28,CGSSRELAGVTEEYF,TGTGGCAGCAGTAGGGAGCTAGCGGGAGTAACCGAGGAGTACTTC
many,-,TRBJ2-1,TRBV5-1,CASILEGGNEQFF,-